This TCR beta chain was recovered during a study of T cells in women clearing cervical HPV infection. About the research overall: Controls were women whose single incident HPV16 infection cleared within 12 months without precancer or cancer. Case blood was drawn when the lesion was first found; control blood after infection became undetectable.

Method: immunoSEQ multiplex PCR; TCRdb's copy keeps in-frame clones and lacks some. Recorded here are 25,000 to 30,000 clones; the top ten clones represent less than 4%. As for this clone: The CDR3 end falls 3 residues outside the read, so it is completed with the germline J gene.

All participants had a single incident cervical HPV16 infection, and prevalent HPV16 infections were excluded. Cervical HPV DNA detected by MY09/MY11 PCR, typed by dot-blot. Looked up from germline, CDR1 is MNHEY and CDR2 is SVGEGT. Trimming removed 6 bases from V and 4 bases from J, with 19 bases in between. The CDR3 runs to 15 residues. The sequence came from a woman between 18 and 70 years old with a cervical HPV16 infection that either progressed to CIN3+ or cleared (not recorded which). The sequenced sample was blood buffy coat. The V gene is TRBV6-2 or TRBV6-3, the J gene TRBJ2-7; D is possibly TRBD2 (5 bases). The sequenced part of the CDR3 DNA is TGTGCCAGCAGCTCTAGCCGTGCGCCTCAATACGAG. This translates into CASSSSRAPQYE. The full CDR3 sequence reads CASSSSRAPQYEQYF.